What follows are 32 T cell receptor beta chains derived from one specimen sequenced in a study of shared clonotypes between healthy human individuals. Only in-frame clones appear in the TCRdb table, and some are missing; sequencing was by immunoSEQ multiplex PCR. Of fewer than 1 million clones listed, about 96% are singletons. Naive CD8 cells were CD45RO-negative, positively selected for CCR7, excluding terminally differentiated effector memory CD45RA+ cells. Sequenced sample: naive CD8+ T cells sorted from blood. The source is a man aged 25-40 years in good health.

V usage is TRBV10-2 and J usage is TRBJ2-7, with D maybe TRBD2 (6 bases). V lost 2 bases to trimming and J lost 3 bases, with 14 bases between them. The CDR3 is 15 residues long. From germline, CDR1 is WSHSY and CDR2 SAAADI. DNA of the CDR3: TGCGCCAGCAGTGAGGATCGGGGCGGGAACTACGAGCAGTACTTC. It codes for CASSEDRGGNYEQYF.

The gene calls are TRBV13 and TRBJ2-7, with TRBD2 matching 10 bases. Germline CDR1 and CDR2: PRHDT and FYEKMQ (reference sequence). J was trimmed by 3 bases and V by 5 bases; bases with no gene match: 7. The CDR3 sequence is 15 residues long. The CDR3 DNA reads TGTGCCAGCAGCCTGAGCGGGAGGGCCGTCTACGAGCAGTACTTC. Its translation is CASSLSGRAVYEQYF.

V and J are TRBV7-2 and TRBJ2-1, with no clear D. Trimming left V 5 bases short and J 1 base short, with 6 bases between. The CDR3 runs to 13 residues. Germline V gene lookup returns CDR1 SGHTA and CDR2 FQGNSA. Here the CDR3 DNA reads TGTGCCAGCAGCATACCATCCTACAATGAGCAGTTCTTC. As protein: CASSIPSYNEQFF.

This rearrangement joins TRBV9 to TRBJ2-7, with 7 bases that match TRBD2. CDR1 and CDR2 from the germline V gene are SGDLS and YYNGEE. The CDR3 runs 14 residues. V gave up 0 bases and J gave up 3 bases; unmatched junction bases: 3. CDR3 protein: CASSVGTRYYEQYF. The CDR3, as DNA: TGTGCCAGCAGCGTAGGGACTAGATACTACGAGCAGTACTTC.

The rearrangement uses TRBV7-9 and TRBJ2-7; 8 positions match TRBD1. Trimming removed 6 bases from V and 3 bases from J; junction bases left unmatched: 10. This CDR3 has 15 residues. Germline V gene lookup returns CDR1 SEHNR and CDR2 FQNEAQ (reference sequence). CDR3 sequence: CASSLWTGPDYEQYF. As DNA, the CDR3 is TGTGCCAGCAGTTTGTGGACAGGGCCCGACTACGAGCAGTACTTC.

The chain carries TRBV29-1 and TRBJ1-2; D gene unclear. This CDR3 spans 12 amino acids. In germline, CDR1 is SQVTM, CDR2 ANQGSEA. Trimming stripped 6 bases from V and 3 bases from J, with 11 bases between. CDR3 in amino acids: CSVVRRDYGYTF. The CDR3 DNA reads TGCAGCGTAGTAAGGAGGGACTATGGCTACACCTTC.

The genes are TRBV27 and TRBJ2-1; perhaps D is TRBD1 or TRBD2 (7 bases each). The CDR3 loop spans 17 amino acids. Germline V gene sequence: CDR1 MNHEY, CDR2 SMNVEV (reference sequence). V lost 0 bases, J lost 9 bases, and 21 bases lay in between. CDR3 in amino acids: CASSLSRTGNIAGEQFF. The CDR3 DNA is TGTGCCAGCAGTTTATCGAGGACAGGCAATATAGCGGGTGAGCAGTTCTTC.

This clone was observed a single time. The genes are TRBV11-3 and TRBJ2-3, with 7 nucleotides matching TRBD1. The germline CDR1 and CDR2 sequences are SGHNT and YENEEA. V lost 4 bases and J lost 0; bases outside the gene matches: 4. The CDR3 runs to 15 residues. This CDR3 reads CASSSRQGSTDTQYF. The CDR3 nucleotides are TGTGCCAGCAGCTCCCGACAGGGAAGCACAGATACGCAGTATTTT. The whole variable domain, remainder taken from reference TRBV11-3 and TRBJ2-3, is EAGVVQSPRYKIIEKKQPVAFWCNPISGHNTLYWYLQNLGQGPELLIRYENEEAVDDSQLPKDRFSAERLKGVDSTLKIQPAELGDSAVYLCASSSRQGSTDTQYFGPGTRLTVL.

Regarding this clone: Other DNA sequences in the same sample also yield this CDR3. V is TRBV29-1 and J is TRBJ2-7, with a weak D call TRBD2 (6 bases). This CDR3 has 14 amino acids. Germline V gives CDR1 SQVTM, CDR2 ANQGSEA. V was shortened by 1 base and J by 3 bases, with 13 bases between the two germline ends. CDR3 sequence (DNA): TGCAGCGTTGAAGTGGCGGGATCAAGCTACGAGCAGTACTTC. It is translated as CSVEVAGSSYEQYF.

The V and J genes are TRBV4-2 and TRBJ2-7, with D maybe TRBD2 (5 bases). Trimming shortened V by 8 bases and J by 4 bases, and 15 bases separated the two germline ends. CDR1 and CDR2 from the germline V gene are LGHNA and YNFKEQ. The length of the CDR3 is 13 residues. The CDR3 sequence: CASAPGERYEQYF. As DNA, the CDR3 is TGTGCCAGCGCCCCCGGGGAAAGGTACGAGCAGTACTTC.

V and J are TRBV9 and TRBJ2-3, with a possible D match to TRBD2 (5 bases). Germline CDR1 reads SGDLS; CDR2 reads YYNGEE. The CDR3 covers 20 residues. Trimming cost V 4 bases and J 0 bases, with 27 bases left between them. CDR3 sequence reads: CASSPGEGVHLQWSTDTQYF. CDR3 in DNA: TGTGCCAGCAGCCCAGGTGAGGGAGTACACCTCCAGTGGAGCACAGATACGCAGTATTTT.

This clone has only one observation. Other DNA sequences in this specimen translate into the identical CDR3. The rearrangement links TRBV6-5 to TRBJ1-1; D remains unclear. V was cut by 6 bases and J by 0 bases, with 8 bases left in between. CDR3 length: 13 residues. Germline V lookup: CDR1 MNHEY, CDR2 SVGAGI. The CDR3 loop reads CASSPGVNTEAFF. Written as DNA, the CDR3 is TGTGCCAGCAGCCCGGGAGTGAACACTGAAGCTTTCTTT.

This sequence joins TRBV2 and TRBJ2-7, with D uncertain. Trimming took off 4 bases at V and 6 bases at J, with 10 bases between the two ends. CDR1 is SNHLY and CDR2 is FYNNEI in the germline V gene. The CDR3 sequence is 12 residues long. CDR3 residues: CASSVILGEQYF. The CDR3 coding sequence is TGTGCCAGCAGTGTCATCCTCGGCGAGCAGTACTTC.

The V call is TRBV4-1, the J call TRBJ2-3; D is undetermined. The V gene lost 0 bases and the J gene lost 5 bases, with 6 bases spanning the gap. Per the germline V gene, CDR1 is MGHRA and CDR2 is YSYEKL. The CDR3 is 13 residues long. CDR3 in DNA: TGCGCCAGCAGCCAAGATCATTTAGATACGCAGTATTTT. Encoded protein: CASSQDHLDTQYF.

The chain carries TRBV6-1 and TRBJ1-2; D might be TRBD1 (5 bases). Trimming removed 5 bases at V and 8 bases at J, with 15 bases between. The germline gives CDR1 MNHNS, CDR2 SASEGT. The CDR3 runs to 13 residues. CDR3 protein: CASSRDLGRGYTF. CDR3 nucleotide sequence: TGTGCCAGCAGTCGGGACCTAGGGAGGGGCTACACCTTC.

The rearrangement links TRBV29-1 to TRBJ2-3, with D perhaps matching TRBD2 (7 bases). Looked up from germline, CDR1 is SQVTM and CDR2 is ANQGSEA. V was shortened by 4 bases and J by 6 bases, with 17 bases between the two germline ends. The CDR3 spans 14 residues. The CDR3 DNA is TGCAGCGTTGTTCCCGTCGGGGGGCTGGATACGCAGTATTTT. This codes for CSVVPVGGLDTQYF.

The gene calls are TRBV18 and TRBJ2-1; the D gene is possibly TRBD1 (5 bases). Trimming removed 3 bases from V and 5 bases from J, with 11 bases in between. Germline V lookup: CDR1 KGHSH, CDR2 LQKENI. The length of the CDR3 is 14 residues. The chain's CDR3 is CASSPPQGNNEQFF. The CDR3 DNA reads TGTGCCAGCTCACCTCCGCAGGGTAACAATGAGCAGTTCTTC.

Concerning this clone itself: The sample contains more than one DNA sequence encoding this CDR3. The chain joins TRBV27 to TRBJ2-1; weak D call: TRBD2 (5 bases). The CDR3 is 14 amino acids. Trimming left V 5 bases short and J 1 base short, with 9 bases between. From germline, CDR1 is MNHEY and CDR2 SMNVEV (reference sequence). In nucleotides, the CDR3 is TGTGCCAGCAGTAGCGGAACGTCCTACAATGAGCAGTTCTTC. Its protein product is CASSSGTSYNEQFF.

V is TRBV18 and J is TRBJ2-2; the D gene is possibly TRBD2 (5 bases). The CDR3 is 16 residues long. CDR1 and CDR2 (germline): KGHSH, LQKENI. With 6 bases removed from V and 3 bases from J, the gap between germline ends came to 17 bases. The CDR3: CASSPTGTRDTGELFF. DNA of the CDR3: TGTGCCAGCTCCCCCACGGGAACGAGGGACACCGGGGAGCTGTTTTTT.

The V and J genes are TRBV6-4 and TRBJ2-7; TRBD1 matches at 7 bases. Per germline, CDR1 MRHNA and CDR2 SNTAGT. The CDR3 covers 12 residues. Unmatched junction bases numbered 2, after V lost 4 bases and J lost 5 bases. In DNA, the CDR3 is TGTGCCAGCAGTGGTCAGGGGGACGAGCAGTACTTC. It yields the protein CASSGQGDEQYF.

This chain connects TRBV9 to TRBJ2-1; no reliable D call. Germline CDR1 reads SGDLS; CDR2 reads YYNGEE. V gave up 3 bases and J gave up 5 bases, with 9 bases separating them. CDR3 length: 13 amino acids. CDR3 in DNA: TGTGCCAGCAGCGCGGACGGAAACAATGAGCAGTTCTTC. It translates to CASSADGNNEQFF.

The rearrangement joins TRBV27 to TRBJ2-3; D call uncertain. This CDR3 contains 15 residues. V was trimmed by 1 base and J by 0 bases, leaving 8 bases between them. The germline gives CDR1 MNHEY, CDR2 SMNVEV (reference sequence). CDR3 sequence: CASSLFGPSTDTQYF. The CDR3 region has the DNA TGTGCCAGCAGTTTATTTGGACCGAGCACAGATACGCAGTATTTT.

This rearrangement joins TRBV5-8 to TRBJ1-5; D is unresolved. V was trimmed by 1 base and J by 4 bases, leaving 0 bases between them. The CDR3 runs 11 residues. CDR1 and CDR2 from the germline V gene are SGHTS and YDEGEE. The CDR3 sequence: CASSLNQPQHF. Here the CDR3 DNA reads TGTGCCAGCAGCTTGAATCAGCCCCAGCATTTT.

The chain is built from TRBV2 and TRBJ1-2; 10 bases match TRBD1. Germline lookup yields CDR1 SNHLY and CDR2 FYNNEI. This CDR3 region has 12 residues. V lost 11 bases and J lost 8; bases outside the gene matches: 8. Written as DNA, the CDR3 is TGTGCCCGCCGACAGGGGGCAAACGGCTACACCTTC. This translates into CARRQGANGYTF.

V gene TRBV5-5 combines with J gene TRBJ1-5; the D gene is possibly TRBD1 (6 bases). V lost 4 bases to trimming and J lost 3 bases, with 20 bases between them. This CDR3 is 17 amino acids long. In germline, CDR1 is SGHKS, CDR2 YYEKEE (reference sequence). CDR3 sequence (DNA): TGTGCCAGCAGCCCAGGACAGTGGGTAGATTTCAATCAGCCCCAGCATTTT. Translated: CASSPGQWVDFNQPQHF.

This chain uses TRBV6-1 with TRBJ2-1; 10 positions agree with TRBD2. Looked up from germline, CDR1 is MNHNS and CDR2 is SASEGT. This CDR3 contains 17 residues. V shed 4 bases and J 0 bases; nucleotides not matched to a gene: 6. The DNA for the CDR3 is TGTGCCAGCAGTGTGGGACTAGCGAACCACTCCTACAATGAGCAGTTCTTC. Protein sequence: CASSVGLANHSYNEQFF.

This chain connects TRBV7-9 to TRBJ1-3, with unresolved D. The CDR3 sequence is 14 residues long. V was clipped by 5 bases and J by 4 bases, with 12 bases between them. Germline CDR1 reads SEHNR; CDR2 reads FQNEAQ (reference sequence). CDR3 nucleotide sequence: TGTGCCAGCAGCCCGAGGGAGTCCGGAAACACCATATATTTT. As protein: CASSPRESGNTIYF.

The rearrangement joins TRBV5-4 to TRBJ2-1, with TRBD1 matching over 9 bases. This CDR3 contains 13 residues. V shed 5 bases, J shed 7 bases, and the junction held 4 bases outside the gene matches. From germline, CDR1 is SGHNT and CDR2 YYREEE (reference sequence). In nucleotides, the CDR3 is TGTGCCAGCAGATACAGGGGGCAGAATGAGCAGTTCTTC. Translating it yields CASRYRGQNEQFF.

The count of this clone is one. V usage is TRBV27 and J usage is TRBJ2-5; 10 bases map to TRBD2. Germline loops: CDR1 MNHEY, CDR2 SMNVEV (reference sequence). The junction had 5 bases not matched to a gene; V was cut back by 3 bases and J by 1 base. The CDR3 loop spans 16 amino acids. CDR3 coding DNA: TGTGCCAGCAGTTTCACGGCTAGCGGGAGCCAAGAGACCCAGTACTTC. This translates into CASSFTASGSQETQYF.

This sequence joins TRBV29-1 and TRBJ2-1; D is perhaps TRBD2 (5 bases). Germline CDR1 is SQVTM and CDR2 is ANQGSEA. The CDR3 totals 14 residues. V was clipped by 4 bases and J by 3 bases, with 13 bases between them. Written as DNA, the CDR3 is TGCAGCGTTGTATCCGGGGATAGCTACAATGAGCAGTTCTTC. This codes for CSVVSGDSYNEQFF.

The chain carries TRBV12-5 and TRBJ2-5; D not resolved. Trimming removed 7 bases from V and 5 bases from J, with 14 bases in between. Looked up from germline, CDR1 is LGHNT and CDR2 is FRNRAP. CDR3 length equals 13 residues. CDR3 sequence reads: CASAAVELETQYF. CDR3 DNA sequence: TGTGCTAGTGCCGCTGTCGAGTTGGAGACCCAGTACTTC.

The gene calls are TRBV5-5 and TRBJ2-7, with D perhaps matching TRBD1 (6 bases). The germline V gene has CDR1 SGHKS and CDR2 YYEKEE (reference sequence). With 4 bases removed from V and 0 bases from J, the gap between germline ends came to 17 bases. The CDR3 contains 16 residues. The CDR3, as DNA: TGTGCCAGCAGCCCACCCGCCAGGGGCATCTCCTACGAGCAGTACTTC. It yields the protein CASSPPARGISYEQYF.